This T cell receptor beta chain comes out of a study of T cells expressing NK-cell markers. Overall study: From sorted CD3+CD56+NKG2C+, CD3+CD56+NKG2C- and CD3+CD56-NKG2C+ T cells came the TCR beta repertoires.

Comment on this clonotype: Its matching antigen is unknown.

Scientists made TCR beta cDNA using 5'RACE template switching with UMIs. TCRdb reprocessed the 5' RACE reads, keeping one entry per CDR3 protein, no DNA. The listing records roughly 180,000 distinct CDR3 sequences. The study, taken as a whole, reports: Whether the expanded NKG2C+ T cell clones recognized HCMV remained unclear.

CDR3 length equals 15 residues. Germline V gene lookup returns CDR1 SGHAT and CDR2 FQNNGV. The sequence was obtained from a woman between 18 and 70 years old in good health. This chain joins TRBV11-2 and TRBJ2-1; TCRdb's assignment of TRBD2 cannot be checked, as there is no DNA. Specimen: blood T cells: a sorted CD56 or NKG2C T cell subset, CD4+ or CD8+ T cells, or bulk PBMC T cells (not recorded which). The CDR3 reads CASTPLSERYNEQFF.